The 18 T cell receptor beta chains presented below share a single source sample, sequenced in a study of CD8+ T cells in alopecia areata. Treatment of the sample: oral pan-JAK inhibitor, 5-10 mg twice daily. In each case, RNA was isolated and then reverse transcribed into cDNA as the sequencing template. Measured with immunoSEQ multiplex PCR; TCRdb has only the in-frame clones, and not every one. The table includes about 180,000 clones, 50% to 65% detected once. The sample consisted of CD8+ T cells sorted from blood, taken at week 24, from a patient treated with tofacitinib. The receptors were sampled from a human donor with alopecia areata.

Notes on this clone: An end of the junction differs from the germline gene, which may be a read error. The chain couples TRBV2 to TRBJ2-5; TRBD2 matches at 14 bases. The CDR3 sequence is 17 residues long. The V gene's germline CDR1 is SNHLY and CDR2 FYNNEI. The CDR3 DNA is TGTGCCAGCAGCGAAGGGACTAGCGGGGGCCGTGGGGAGACCCAGTACTTC. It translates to CASSEGTSGGRGETQYF.

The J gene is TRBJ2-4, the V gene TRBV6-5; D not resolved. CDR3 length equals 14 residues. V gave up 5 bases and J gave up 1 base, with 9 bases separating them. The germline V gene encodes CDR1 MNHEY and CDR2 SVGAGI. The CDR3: CASSPRPAKNIQYF. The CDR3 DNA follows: TGTGCCAGCAGTCCCAGACCTGCCAAAAACATTCAGTACTTC.

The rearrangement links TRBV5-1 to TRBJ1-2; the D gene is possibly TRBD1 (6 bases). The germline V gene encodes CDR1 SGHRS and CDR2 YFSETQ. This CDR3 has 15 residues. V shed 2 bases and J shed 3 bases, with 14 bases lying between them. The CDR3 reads CASSFTGSADYGYTF. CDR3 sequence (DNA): TGCGCCAGCAGCTTTACAGGGAGCGCGGACTATGGCTACACCTTC.

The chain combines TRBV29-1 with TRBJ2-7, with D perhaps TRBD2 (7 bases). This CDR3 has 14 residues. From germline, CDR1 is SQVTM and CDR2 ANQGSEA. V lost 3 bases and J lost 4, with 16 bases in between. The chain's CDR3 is CSVEIGGAPYEQYF. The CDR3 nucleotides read TGCAGCGTTGAGATTGGGGGGGCCCCGTACGAGCAGTACTTC.

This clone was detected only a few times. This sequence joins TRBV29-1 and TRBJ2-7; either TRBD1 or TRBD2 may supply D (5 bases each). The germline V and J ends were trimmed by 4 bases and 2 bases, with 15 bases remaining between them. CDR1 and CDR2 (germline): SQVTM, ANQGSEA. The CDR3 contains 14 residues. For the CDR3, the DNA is TGCAGCGTTGTCGGGGCAGGTCTGCCCTACGAGCAGTACTTC. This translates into CSVVGAGLPYEQYF.

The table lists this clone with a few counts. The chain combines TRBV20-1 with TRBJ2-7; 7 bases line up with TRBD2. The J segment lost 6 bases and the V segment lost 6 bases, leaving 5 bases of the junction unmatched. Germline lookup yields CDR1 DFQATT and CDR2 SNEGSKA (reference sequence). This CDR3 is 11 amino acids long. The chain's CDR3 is CSARLALEQYF. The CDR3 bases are TGCAGTGCCAGACTAGCTCTCGAGCAGTACTTC.

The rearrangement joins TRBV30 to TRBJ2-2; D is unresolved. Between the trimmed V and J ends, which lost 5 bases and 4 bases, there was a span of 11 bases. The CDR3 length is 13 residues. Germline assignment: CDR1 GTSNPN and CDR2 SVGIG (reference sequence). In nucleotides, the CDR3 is TGTGCCTGGGCAGAAGACCCCACCGGGGAGCTGTTTTTT. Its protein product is CAWAEDPTGELFF.

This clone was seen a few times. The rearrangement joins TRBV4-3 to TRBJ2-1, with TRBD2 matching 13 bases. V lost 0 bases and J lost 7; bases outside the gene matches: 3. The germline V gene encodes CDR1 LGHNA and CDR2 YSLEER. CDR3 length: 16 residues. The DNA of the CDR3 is TGCGCCAGCAGCCAAGAACTAGCGGGGGGGTATAATGAGCAGTTCTTC. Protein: CASSQELAGGYNEQFF.

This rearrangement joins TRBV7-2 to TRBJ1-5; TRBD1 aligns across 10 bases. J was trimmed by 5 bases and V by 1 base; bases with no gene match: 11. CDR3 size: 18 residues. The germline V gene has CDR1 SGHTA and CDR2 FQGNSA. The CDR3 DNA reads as TGTGCCAGCAGCTTAGAGTGGAGGGACAGGGGTTGGGATCAGCCCCAGCATTTT. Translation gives CASSLEWRDRGWDQPQHF. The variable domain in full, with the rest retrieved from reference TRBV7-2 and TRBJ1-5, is GAGVSQSPSNKVTEKGKDVELRCDPISGHTALYWYRQSLGQGLEFLIYFQGNSAPDKSGLPSDRFSAERTGGSVSTLTIQRTQQEDSAVYLCASSLEWRDRGWDQPQHFGDGTRLSIL.

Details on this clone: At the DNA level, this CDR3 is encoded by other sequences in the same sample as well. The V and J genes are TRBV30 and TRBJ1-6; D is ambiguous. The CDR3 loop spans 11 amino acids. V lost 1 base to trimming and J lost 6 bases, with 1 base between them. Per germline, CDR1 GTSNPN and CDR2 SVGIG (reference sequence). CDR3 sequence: CAWSANSPLHF. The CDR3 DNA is TGTGCCTGGAGTGCTAATTCACCCCTCCACTTT.

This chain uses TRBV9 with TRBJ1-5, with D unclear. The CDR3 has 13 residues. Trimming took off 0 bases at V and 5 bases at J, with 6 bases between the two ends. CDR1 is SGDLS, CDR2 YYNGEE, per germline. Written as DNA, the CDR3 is TGTGCCAGCAGCGTAGAGGTGGATCAGCCCCAGCATTTT. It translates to CASSVEVDQPQHF.

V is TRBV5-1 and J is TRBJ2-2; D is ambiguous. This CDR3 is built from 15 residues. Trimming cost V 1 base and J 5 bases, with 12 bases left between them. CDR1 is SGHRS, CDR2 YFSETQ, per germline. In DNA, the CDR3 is TGCGCCAGCAGCTTGAGTGGGTCCGGTACCGGGGAGCTGTTTTTT. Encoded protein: CASSLSGSGTGELFF.

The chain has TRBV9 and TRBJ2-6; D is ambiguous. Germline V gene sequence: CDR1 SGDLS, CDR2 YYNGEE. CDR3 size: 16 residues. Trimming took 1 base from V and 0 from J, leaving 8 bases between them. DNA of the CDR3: TGTGCCAGCAGCGTAAAGGCTGGCTCTGGGGCCAACGTCCTGACTTTC. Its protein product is CASSVKAGSGANVLTF.

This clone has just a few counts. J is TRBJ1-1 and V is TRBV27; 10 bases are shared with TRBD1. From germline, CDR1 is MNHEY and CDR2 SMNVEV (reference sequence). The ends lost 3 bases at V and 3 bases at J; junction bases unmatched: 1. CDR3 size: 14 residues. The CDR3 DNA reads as TGTGCCAGCAGTTTGACAGGGGGCTACACTGAAGCTTTCTTT. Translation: CASSLTGGYTEAFF.

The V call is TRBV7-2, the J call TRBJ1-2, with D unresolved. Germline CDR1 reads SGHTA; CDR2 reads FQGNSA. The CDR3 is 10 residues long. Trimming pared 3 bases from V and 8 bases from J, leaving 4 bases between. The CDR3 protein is CASSFGGYTF. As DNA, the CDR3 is TGTGCCAGCAGCTTCGGAGGCTACACCTTC.

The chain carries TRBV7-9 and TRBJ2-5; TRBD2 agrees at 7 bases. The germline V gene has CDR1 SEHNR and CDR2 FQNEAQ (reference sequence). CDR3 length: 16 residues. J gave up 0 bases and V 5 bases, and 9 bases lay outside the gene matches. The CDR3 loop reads CASSHRSSGDQETQYF. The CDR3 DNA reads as TGTGCCAGCAGCCACCGATCTAGCGGAGACCAAGAGACCCAGTACTTC.

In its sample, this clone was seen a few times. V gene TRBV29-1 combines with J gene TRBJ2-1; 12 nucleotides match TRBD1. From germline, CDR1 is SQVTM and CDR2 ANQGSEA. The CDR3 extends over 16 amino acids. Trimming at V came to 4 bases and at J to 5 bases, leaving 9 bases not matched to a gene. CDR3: CSVALRDRGLNNEQFF. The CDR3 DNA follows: TGCAGCGTTGCGCTCCGGGACAGGGGGCTAAACAATGAGCAGTTCTTC.

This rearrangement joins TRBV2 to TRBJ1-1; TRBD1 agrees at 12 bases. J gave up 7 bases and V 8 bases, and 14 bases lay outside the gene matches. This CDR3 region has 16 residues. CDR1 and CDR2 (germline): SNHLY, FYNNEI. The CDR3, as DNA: TGTGCCAGCCAATTCTCCTCGGGACAGGGGGCTGGTGAAGCTTTCTTT. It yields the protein CASQFSSGQGAGEAFF.